This entry lists 14 T cell receptor beta chains sequenced from one sample in a study of response to subunit inactivated influenza vaccine. MiXCR, applied by TCRdb to the RT-PCR reads, yields one record per CDR3 protein. The repertoire has just under 550,000 distinct CDR3 sequences, 20% to 25% of them found once; the top ten carry around 2.8%. These data were likewise used in another study, on T cells expressing NK-cell markers. That work adds: Generation of TCR beta cDNA was performed by 5'RACE template switching incorporating UMIs.

The sample in question was CD4+ T cells sorted from PBMCs, obtained approximately 13 days after vaccination. The receptors come from a man aged 45 to 65 who received an inactivated influenza vaccine.

This chain uses TRBV20-1 with TRBJ2-3; TRBD1 agrees at 9 bases. The germline V gene encodes CDR1 DFQATT and CDR2 SNEGSKA (reference sequence). V lost 6 bases and J lost 1; bases outside the gene matches: 8. CDR3 length equals 15 residues. CDR3 bases: TGCAGTGCCGACGGGCGACAGGGGGGCACAGATACGCAGTATTTT. As protein: CSADGRQGGTDTQYF.

V is TRBV27 and J is TRBJ2-1; TRBD2 matches at 7 bases. Germline V gene lookup returns CDR1 MNHEY and CDR2 SMNVEV (reference sequence). The V and J ends lost 2 bases and 2 bases, in that order; junction bases with no gene match: 3. The CDR3 runs to 15 residues. In DNA form, the CDR3 reads TGTGCCAGCAGTTTACGGGCGGGAGCCTACAATGAGCAGTTCTTC. This gives the protein CASSLRAGAYNEQFF.

The V call is TRBV24-1, the J call TRBJ2-1; tentative D call: TRBD2 (6 bases). CDR3 length equals 16 residues. V was cut by 3 bases and J by 1 base, with 12 bases left in between. Per germline, CDR1 KGHDR and CDR2 SFDVKD. CDR3 sequence: CATSDPREKSYNEQFF. In DNA, the CDR3 is TGTGCCACCAGTGATCCACGGGAGAAGTCCTACAATGAGCAGTTCTTC.

This clonotype has only a few counts. The chain employs TRBV6-5 and TRBJ1-4; D perhaps matches TRBD1 (5 bases). The CDR3 runs to 18 residues. Germline-derived CDR1 and CDR2 are MNHEY and SVGAGI. V was shortened by 0 bases and J by 4 bases, with 18 bases between the two germline ends. CDR3 DNA: TGTGCCAGCAGTTACTCAGTCGGTCAGGGTAGTAGTAATGAAAAACTGTTTTTT. This translates into CASSYSVGQGSSNEKLFF.

In this sample, this clonotype turned up a few times. Here the CDR3 reads CASSNRDRPTGELFF. CDR3 DNA sequence: TGCGCCAGCAGCAACCGGGACAGGCCCACCGGGGAGCTGTTTTTT. The genes are TRBV5-1 and TRBJ2-2, with 8 bases matching TRBD1. The V gene's germline CDR1 is SGHRS and CDR2 YFSETQ. CDR3 size: 15 residues. Unmatched junction bases numbered 6, after V lost 4 bases and J lost 4 bases.

This clonotype has only a few counts. The V and J genes are TRBV20-1 and TRBJ2-2; D remains ambiguous. This CDR3 has 14 amino acids. The germline V gene has CDR1 DFQATT and CDR2 SNEGSKA (reference sequence). Trimming took 4 bases from V and 4 from J, leaving 13 bases between them. This CDR3 reads CSAKGPRGTGELFF. CDR3 sequence (DNA): TGCAGTGCTAAAGGTCCTCGTGGCACCGGGGAGCTGTTTTTT.

There are a few counts of this clonotype. The CDR3 is CASSSSPGAGETQYF. The CDR3 DNA follows: TGTGCCAGCAGCTCCAGTCCGGGGGCGGGCGAGACCCAGTACTTC. The gene calls are TRBV7-9 and TRBJ2-5; D may correspond to TRBD1 or TRBD2 (6 bases each). Trimming shortened V by 4 bases and J by 5 bases, and 17 bases separated the two germline ends. Germline V gives CDR1 SEHNR, CDR2 FQNEAQ (reference sequence). This CDR3 region has 15 residues.

The genes are TRBV9 and TRBJ2-7; the D is unclear. V dropped 2 bases and J dropped 7 bases, with 16 bases sitting between them. Germline CDR1 reads SGDLS; CDR2 reads YYNGEE. This CDR3 spans 14 amino acids. For the CDR3, the DNA is TGTGCCAGCAGCGTGAGGCCACGGCTAGAGGAGCAGTACTTC. It encodes CASSVRPRLEEQYF.

This sequence joins TRBV29-1 and TRBJ2-3, with 13 bases that match TRBD2. CDR1 SQVTM and CDR2 ANQGSEA come from the germline V gene. The CDR3 sequence is 15 residues long. V shed 5 bases, J shed 2 bases, and the junction held 4 bases outside the gene matches. CDR3 DNA: TGCAGCGTTAGCGGGACTAGCGGGACCACAGATACGCAGTATTTT. This codes for CSVSGTSGTTDTQYF.

This clonotype turned up a few times. This chain joins TRBV20-1 and TRBJ1-5; maybe TRBD1 (5 bases). The germline V gene has CDR1 DFQATT and CDR2 SNEGSKA (reference sequence). CDR3 size: 16 residues. Trimming removed 6 bases from V and 2 bases from J, with 20 bases in between. The CDR3 bases are TGCAGTGCCCGCATCGTTCGGGACGAAGGCAATCAGCCCCAGCATTTT. Its translation: CSARIVRDEGNQPQHF.

This clonotype was counted a single time. The rearrangement joins TRBV3-1 to TRBJ2-7; D not certain. Trimming took off 4 bases at V and 5 bases at J, with 9 bases between the two ends. The CDR3 covers 12 residues. The germline V gene has CDR1 LGHDT and CDR2 YNNKEL (reference sequence). In DNA, the CDR3 is TGTGCCAGCAGCCCGGATGGGGACGAGCAGTACTTC. It yields the protein CASSPDGDEQYF.

The chain joins TRBV30 to TRBJ2-7; D is possibly TRBD1 or TRBD2 (5 bases each). The length of the CDR3 is 12 residues. The V and J ends lost 1 base and 2 bases respectively, with 6 bases between them. The germline V gene encodes CDR1 GTSNPN and CDR2 SVGIG (reference sequence). The DNA of the CDR3 is TGTGCCTGGAGTGGGGGGACCTACGAGCAGTACTTC. Encoded protein: CAWSGGTYEQYF.

Ten or more counts support this clonotype. This rearrangement joins TRBV12-3 or TRBV12-4 to TRBJ2-1, with TRBD2 matching over 8 bases. The CDR3 runs to 15 residues. Trimming removed 7 bases from V and 1 base from J; junction bases left unmatched: 6. The CDR3 protein is CASTTGLGSYNEQFF. The DNA of the CDR3 is TGTGCCAGCACCACGGGACTAGGGTCCTACAATGAGCAGTTCTTC.

A few counts support this clonotype. The chain joins TRBV7-9 to TRBJ2-3; D ambiguous. The CDR3 extends over 16 amino acids. Trimming left V 4 bases short and J 3 bases short, with 17 bases between. CDR1 and CDR2 (germline): SEHNR, FQNEAQ (reference sequence). CDR3: CASSSVDLIATDTQYF. CDR3 DNA sequence: TGTGCCAGCAGCTCCGTTGATCTCATAGCAACAGATACGCAGTATTTT. Full variable domain (rest looked up from reference TRBV7-9 and TRBJ2-3): DTGVSQNPRHKITKRGQNVTFRCDPISEHNRLYWYRQTLGQGPEFLTYFQNEAQLEKSRLLSDRFSAERPKGSFSTLEIQRTEQGDSAMYLCASSSVDLIATDTQYFGPGTRLTVL.